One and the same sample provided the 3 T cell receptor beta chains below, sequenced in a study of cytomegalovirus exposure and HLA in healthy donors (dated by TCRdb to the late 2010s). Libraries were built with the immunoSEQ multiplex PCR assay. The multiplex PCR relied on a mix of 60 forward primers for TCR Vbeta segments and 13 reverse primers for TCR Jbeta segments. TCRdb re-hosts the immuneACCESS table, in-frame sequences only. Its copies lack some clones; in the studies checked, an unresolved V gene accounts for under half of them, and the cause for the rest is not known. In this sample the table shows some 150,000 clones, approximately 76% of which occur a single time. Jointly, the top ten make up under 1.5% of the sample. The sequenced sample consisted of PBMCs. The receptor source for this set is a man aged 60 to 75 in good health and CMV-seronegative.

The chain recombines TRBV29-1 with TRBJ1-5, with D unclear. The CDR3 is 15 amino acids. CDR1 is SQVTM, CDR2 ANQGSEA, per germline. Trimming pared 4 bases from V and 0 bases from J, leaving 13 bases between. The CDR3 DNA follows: TGCAGCGTTGCGGGGTCATCCCTTAGCAATCAGCCCCAGCATTTT. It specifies CSVAGSSLSNQPQHF.

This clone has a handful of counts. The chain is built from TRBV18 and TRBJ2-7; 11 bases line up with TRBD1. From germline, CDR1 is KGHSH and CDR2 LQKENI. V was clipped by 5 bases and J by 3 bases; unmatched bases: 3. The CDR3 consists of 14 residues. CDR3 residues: CASSTGTGGYEQYF. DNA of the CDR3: TGTGCCAGCTCAACTGGGACAGGGGGCTACGAGCAGTACTTC.

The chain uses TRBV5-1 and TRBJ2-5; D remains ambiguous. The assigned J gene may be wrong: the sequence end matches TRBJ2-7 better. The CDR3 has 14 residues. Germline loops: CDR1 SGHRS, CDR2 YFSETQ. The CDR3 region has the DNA TGCGCCAGCAGCTTGTCAGGTCTAATCTACGAGCAGTACTTC. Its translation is CASSLSGLIYEQYF.